This record concerns one T cell receptor (beta chain) sequence. Germline V lookup: CDR1 KGHSH, CDR2 LQKENI. This CDR3 comprises 13 residues. V lost 3 bases to trimming and J lost 9 bases, with 12 bases between them. The sample belongs to a study of blood T cell repertoires in COVID-19. About the study: Sample material is recorded as cDNA or gDNA derived from T cells, B-cell-depleted T cells, or PBMCs.

Only in-frame clones appear in the TCRdb table, and some are missing; sequencing was by immunoSEQ multiplex PCR. The table includes roughly 80,000 clones, approximately 83% detected once. Material: peripheral blood. This rearrangement joins TRBV18 to TRBJ2-1; tentative D call: TRBD2 (5 bases). The source of this sequence is a human donor in a cohort sampled during active COVID-19. For the CDR3, the DNA is TGTGCCAGCTCACCTACGGATGAGGGTGAGCAGTTCTTC. It translates to CASSPTDEGEQFF. Based on the CDR3 plus reference TRBV18 and TRBJ2-1, the full variable domain is NAGVMQNPRHLVRRRGQEARLRCSPMKGHSHVYWYRQLPEEGLKFMVYLQKENIIDESGMPKERFSAEFPKEGPSILRIQQVVRGDSAAYFCASSPTDEGEQFFGPGTRLTVL.